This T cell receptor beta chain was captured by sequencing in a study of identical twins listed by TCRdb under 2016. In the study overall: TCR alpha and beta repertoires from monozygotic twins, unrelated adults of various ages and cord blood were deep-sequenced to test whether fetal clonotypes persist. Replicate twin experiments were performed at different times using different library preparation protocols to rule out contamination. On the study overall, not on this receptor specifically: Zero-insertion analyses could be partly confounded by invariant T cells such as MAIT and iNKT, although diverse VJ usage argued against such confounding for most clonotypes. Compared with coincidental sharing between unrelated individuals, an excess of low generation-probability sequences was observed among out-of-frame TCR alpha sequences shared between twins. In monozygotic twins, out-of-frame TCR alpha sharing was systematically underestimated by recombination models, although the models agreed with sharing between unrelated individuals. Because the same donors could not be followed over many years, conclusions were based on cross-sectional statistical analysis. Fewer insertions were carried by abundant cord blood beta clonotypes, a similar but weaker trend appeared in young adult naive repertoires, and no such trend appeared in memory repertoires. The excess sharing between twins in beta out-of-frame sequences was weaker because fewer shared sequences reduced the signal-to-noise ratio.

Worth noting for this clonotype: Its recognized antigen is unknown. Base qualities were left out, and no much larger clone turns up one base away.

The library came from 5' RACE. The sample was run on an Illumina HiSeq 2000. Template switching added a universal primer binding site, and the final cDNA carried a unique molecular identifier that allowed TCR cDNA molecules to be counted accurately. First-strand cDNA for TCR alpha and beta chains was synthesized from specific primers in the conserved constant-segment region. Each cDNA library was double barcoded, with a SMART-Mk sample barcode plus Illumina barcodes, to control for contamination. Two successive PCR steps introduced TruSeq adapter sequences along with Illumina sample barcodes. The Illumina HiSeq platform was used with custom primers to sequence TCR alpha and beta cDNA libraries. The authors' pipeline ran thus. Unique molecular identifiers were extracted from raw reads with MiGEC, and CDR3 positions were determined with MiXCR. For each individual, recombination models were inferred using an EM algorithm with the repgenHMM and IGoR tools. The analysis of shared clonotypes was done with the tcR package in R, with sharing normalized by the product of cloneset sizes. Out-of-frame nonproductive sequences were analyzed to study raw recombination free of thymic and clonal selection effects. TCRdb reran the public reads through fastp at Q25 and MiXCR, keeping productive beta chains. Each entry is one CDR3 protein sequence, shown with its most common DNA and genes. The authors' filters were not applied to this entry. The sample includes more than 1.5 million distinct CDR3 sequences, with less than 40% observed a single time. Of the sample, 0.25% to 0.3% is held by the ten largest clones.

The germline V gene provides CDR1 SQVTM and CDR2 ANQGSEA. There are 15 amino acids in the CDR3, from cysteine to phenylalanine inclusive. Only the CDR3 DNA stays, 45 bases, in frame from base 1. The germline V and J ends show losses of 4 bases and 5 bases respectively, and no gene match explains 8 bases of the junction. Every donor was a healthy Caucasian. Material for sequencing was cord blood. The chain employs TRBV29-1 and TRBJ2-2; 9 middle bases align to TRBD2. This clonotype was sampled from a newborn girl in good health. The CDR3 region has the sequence CSVALAGWGTGELFF. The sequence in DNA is TGCAGCGTTGCCCTAGCGGGGTGGGGGACCGGGGAGCTGTTTTTT.